These 6 T cell receptor beta chains were all obtained from the same sample, sequenced in a study of monozygotic twins with cystic fibrosis. Clones were sequenced by immunoSEQ multiplex PCR, and TCRdb holds only the in-frame ones, with some missing. Among roughly 14,000 clones listed, 85% to 95% were seen once. Sequencing was done on a sample of blood. Receptors originate from a girl aged 2-10 years with cystic fibrosis.

The gene calls are TRBV5-1 and TRBJ1-3; 7 bases fit TRBD1. The CDR3 loop spans 16 amino acids. V trimming: 0 bases; J trimming: 2 bases; junction bases outside the gene matches: 5. From germline, CDR1 is SGHRS and CDR2 YFSETQ. This chain's CDR3 is CASSLGAGGAGNTIYF. CDR3 in DNA: TGCGCCAGCAGCTTGGGGGCAGGGGGTGCTGGAAACACCATATATTTT.

The genes are TRBV19 and TRBJ2-1; D perhaps matches TRBD1 (5 bases). Germline CDR1 and CDR2: LNHDA and SQIVND (reference sequence). The CDR3 has 14 residues. The V and J ends lost 6 bases and 3 bases respectively, with 12 bases between them. The CDR3 protein is CASSDSWDYNEQFF. CDR3 nucleotide sequence: TGTGCCAGTAGCGACAGTTGGGACTACAATGAGCAGTTCTTC.

The chain joins TRBV7-2 to TRBJ2-5; perhaps TRBD2 as D (6 bases). The V end was cut by 5 bases, the J end by 2 bases, with 12 bases between. The length of the CDR3 is 14 residues. Germline-derived CDR1 and CDR2 are SGHTA and FQGNSA. The DNA of the CDR3 is TGTGCCAGCAGCCCAGGAGGGAGGCAAGAGACCCAGTACTTC. Translating gives CASSPGGRQETQYF.

V gene TRBV19 combines with J gene TRBJ1-1, with D maybe TRBD1 (5 bases). The germline V and J ends were trimmed by 1 base and 3 bases, with 12 bases remaining between them. The CDR3 has 15 residues. From germline, CDR1 is LNHDA and CDR2 SQIVND (reference sequence). In DNA form, the CDR3 reads TGTGCCAGTAGTATAGGTCGGCAGGGTGACACTGAAGCTTTCTTT. It yields the protein CASSIGRQGDTEAFF. Filled out from reference TRBV19 and TRBJ1-1, the complete variable domain reads DGGITQSPKYLFRKEGQNVTLSCEQNLNHDAMYWYRQDPGQGLRLIYYSQIVNDFQKGDIAEGYSVSREKKESFPLTVTSAQKNPTAFYLCASSIGRQGDTEAFFGQGTRLTVV.

This rearrangement joins TRBV7-2 to TRBJ1-4; 7 positions match TRBD1. Per the germline V gene, CDR1 is SGHTA and CDR2 is FQGNSA. This CDR3 is built from 15 residues. Unmatched junction bases numbered 6, after V lost 3 bases and J lost 5 bases. In DNA form, the CDR3 reads TGTGCCAGCAGCTTTCCGGGACAGATGAATGAAAAACTGTTTTTT. It codes for CASSFPGQMNEKLFF.

The chain has TRBV7-2 and TRBJ1-4; unclear D gene. V was pared by 3 bases and J by 8 bases, with 10 bases between. The CDR3 is made up of 13 amino acids. The germline CDR1 and CDR2 sequences are SGHTA and FQGNSA. DNA of the CDR3: TGTGCCAGCAGCTTCTACGGTGGGGAAAAACTGTTTTTT. Translation: CASSFYGGEKLFF.